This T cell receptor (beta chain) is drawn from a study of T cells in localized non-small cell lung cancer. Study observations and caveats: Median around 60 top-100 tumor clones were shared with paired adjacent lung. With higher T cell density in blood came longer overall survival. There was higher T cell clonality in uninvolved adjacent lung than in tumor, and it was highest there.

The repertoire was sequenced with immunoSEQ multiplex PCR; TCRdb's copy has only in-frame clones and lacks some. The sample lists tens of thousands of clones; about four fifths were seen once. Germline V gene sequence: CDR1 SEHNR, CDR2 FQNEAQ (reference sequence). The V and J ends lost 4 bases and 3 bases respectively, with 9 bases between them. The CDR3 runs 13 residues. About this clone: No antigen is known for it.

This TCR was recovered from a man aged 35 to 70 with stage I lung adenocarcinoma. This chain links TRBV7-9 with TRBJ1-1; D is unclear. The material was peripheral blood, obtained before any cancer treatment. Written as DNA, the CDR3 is TGTGCCAGCAGCTCGGGAGGGTACACTGAAGCTTTCTTT. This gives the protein CASSSGGYTEAFF.